These T cell receptor beta chains were read from a single sample in a study of blood T cell repertoires in COVID-19. Data came from immunoSEQ multiplex PCR; TCRdb stores just in-frame clones and leaves some out. The table includes 100,000 to 150,000 clones, approximately 80% detected once. Sequenced: peripheral blood. The receptor source for this set is a woman aged 55-69 years with active or convalescent COVID-19. The CDR3 runs from the conserved cysteine through the conserved F or W. The order of the fields is V gene, D gene, J gene, clone size, CDR3 protein, CDR3 DNA. A D gene is named only where the DNA matches it firmly. A clone size is listed for some rows: how often the clone was seen (once, few, many), or a class if it is expanded.

>TRBV6-1|-|TRBJ1-3|once
CASGGFSGNTIYF
TGTGCCAGCGGGGGCTTCTCTGGAAACACCATATATTTT
>TRBV10-3|TRBD1|TRBJ1-2|-
CAISVTGDGYTF
TGTGCCATCAGTGTGACAGGGGATGGCTACACCTTC
>TRBV6-5|-|TRBJ2-3|-
CATQTGSTDTQYF
TGTGCCACTCAAACAGGCTCCACAGATACGCAGTATTTT
>TRBV7-8|-|TRBJ2-4|-
CASSFADFRAKNIQYF
TGTGCCAGCAGCTTTGCGGACTTTAGAGCCAAAAACATTCAGTACTTC
>TRBV5-1|-|TRBJ1-2|few
CASTGGQRSYGYTF
TGCGCCAGCACCGGAGGACAGCGTAGCTATGGCTACACCTTC
>TRBV3-1/TRBV3-2|TRBD2|TRBJ2-1|-
CASSQVITSGYNEQFF
TGTGCCAGCAGCCAAGTCATAACTAGCGGTTACAATGAGCAGTTCTTC
>TRBV5-8|-|TRBJ1-5|-
CASSLRGYSNQPQHF
TGTGCCAGCAGCTTGAGGGGCTATAGCAATCAGCCCCAGCATTTT
>TRBV7-8|TRBD2|TRBJ2-2|-
CASSYGVRGRETGELFF
TGTGCCAGCAGTTATGGTGTACGCGGGAGGGAAACCGGGGAGCTGTTTTTT
>TRBV15|-|TRBJ2-1|-
CATSRDSLAIGNEQFF
TGTGCCACCAGCAGAGACTCCCTAGCAATCGGGAATGAGCAGTTCTTC
>TRBV2|-|TRBJ2-5|-
CASSLATRGQETQYF
TGTGCCAGCAGTCTAGCGACCAGAGGGCAAGAGACCCAGTACTTC
>TRBV6-6|-|TRBJ1-1|-
CASRKTENTEAFF
TGTGCCAGCAGGAAGACAGAGAACACTGAAGCTTTCTTT
>TRBV28|-|TRBJ1-5|-
CASSPRGATGNQPQHF
TGTGCCAGCAGCCCGCGGGGAGCGACGGGGAATCAGCCCCAGCATTTT
>TRBV5-6|-|TRBJ1-1|-
CASSLNQGPYTEAFF
TGTGCCAGCAGCTTAAATCAGGGGCCTTACACTGAAGCTTTCTTT
>TRBV30|-|TRBJ1-1|-
CAWTGSNTEAFF
TGTGCCTGGACAGGTTCGAACACTGAAGCTTTCTTT
>TRBV5-4|TRBD1|TRBJ2-2|-
CASSLGQGGRTNTGELFF
TGTGCCAGCAGTTTAGGACAGGGGGGGAGGACAAACACCGGGGAGCTGTTTTTT
>TRBV5-4|TRBD2|TRBJ2-7|-
CATRPALARLSYEQYF
TGTGCCACCAGACCCGCACTAGCGCGTCTCTCCTACGAGCAGTACTTC
>TRBV6-6|-|TRBJ1-1|-
CASKVGANTEAFF
TGTGCCAGCAAGGTGGGGGCGAACACTGAAGCTTTCTTT
>TRBV19|TRBD1|TRBJ2-7|-
CASSPTGGYEQYF
TGTGCCAGTAGCCCGACAGGGGGCTACGAGCAGTACTTC
>TRBV28|TRBD1|TRBJ1-2|once
CASGDRGRYGYTF
TGTGCCAGCGGCGACAGGGGGAGGTATGGCTACACCTTC
>TRBV28|-|TRBJ1-2|-
CASSLSTDYGYTF
TGTGCCAGCAGTTTGAGCACAGACTATGGCTACACCTTC
>TRBV14|TRBD2|TRBJ2-7|-
CASSQLQAGDEQYF
TGTGCCAGCAGTCAACTTCAAGCGGGAGACGAGCAGTACTTC
>TRBV18|TRBD1|TRBJ2-2|-
CASSSRQGDGELFF
TGTGCCAGCTCATCCCGACAGGGGGACGGGGAGCTGTTTTTT
>TRBV27|TRBD2|TRBJ2-1|-
CASSRTSGTSDEQFF
TGTGCCAGCAGTCGGACTAGCGGGACTAGCGATGAGCAGTTCTTC
>TRBV24-1|TRBD1|TRBJ2-1|few
CATSDPGTGDMRNEQFF
TGTGCCACCAGTGACCCCGGGACAGGGGATATGAGGAATGAGCAGTTCTTC
>TRBV15|TRBD1|TRBJ2-1|-
CATSTGGGYNEQFF
TGTGCCACCAGCACAGGGGGCGGCTACAATGAGCAGTTCTTC
>TRBV9|TRBD2|TRBJ2-5|-
CASSAIPGLEGETQYF
TGTGCCAGCAGCGCTATACCGGGACTAGAGGGGGAGACCCAGTACTTC
>TRBV28|-|TRBJ1-2|-
CASLQAILPNYGYTF
TGTGCCAGTCTACAGGCGATACTTCCTAACTATGGCTACACCTTC
>TRBV3-1/TRBV3-2|TRBD1|TRBJ1-3|-
CASSQARGAGGSGNTIYF
TGTGCCAGCAGCCAAGCGAGGGGGGCAGGGGGCTCTGGAAACACCATATATTTT
>TRBV6-4|TRBD1|TRBJ1-1|-
CASTGDRGFDTEAFF
TGTGCCAGCACCGGGGACAGGGGGTTCGACACTGAAGCTTTCTTT
>TRBV7-9|TRBD2|TRBJ2-1|-
CASSLHPSGTPGNEQFF
TGTGCCAGCAGCTTACATCCTAGCGGGACCCCCGGTAATGAGCAGTTCTTC
>TRBV24-1|TRBD1|TRBJ1-2|-
CATSGGTERVGYTF
TGTGCCACCAGTGGGGGGACAGAGAGGGTTGGCTACACCTTC
>TRBV7-2|-|TRBJ1-5|-
CASSLWGGGQPQHF
TGTGCCAGCAGCTTATGGGGGGGAGGTCAGCCCCAGCATTTT
>TRBV19|TRBD1|TRBJ2-1|-
CASSMARWTGVKAEQFF
TGTGCCAGTAGTATGGCTCGCTGGACAGGGGTTAAGGCTGAGCAGTTCTTC
>TRBV5-1|-|TRBJ1-5|few
CASSYTTGTNQPQHF
TGCGCCAGCAGCTATACGACAGGAACTAATCAGCCCCAGCATTTT
>TRBV28|TRBD1|TRBJ1-2|-
CASSLRQGALGYTF
TGTGCCAGCAGTCTAAGACAGGGGGCGCTTGGCTACACCTTC
>TRBV7-9|-|TRBJ1-2|-
CASTREGPSYGYTF
TGTGCCAGCACCCGCGAGGGCCCTAGCTATGGCTACACCTTC
>TRBV6-1|TRBD1|TRBJ1-1|-
CASSDPGTGSTEAFF
TGTGCCAGCAGTGATCCCGGGACAGGGAGCACTGAAGCTTTCTTT
>TRBV2|TRBD2|TRBJ2-5|-
CASMPGLAGGPLETQYF
TGTGCCAGCATGCCGGGACTAGCGGGGGGGCCTTTGGAGACCCAGTACTTC
>TRBV11-3|TRBD1|TRBJ2-3|-
CASSRSGTGGTDTQYF
TGTGCCAGCAGCCGGTCCGGGACAGGGGGCACAGATACGCAGTATTTT
>TRBV29-1|-|TRBJ2-5|few
CSVKTGQQETQYF
TGCAGCGTCAAGACAGGCCAGCAAGAGACCCAGTACTTC
>TRBV19|-|TRBJ1-4|-
CASSIAQGEKLFF
TGTGCCAGTAGTATCGCACAGGGAGAAAAACTGTTTTTT
>TRBV28|-|TRBJ1-6|-
CASSSSGSGNSPLHF
TGTGCCAGCAGTTCTAGCGGTAGCGGGAATTCACCCCTCCACTTT